This record covers a single TCR beta chain. No antigen is known for it. This specimen belongs to a study of CD8 T cells in Susac syndrome. Study-wide results and caveats: The TCR sequencing and HLA analysis in the study involved a relatively small number of individuals, as the study acknowledged.

TCR beta sequences were obtained from blood CD8+ and CD4+ T cells. Negative isolation yielded CD4+ and CD8+ T cells, and FACS enriched TEMRA cells. RNA totalling roughly 0.45 to 1 ug underwent reverse transcription with random hexamers. Multiplex PCR with immunoSEQ amplified the TCR beta CDR3 across 54 Vbeta and 13 Jbeta. TCRdb recomputed calls from the immunoSEQ multiplex PCR reads with MiXCR, one row per CDR3 protein. The data hold roughly 130,000 distinct CDR3 sequences, with about 94% observed a single time. The germline gives CDR1 SQVTM, CDR2 ANQGSEA. The ends lost 0 bases at V and 3 bases at J; junction bases unmatched: 2. CDR3 length: 14 residues.

This receptor was taken from a human donor with multiple sclerosis. The sample was CD4+ T cells from PBMCs. J is TRBJ2-7 and V is TRBV29-1; TRBD2 matches at 10 bases. CDR3 nucleotide sequence: TGCAGCGTTGAAGATCGGACTAGCGGCTACGAGCAGTACTTC. It encodes CSVEDRTSGYEQYF.